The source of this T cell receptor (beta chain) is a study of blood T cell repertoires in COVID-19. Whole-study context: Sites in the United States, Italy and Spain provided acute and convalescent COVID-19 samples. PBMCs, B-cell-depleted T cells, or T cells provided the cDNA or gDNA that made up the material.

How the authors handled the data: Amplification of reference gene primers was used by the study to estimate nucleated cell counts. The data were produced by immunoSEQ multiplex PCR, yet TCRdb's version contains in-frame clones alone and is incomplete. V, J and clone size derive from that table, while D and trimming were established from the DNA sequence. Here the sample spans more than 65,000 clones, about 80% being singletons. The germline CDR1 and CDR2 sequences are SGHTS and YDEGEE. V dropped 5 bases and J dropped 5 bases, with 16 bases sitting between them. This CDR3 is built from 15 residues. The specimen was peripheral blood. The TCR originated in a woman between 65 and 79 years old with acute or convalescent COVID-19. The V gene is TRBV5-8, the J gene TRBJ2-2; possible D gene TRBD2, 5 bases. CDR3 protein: CASSSVGVGTGELFF. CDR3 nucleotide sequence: TGTGCCAGCAGTTCGGTCGGGGTTGGGACCGGGGAGCTGTTTTTT.